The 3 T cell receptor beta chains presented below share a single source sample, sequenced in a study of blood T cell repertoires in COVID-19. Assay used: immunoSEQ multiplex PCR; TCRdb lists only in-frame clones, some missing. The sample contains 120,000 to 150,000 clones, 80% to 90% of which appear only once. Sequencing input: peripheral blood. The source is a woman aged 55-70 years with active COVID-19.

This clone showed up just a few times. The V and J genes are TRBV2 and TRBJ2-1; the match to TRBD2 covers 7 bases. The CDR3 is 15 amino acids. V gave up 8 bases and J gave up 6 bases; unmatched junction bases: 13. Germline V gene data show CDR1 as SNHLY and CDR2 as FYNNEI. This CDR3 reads CASSGGVFPANEQFF. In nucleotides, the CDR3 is TGTGCCAGCTCTGGGGGGGTTTTCCCGGCCAATGAGCAGTTCTTC.

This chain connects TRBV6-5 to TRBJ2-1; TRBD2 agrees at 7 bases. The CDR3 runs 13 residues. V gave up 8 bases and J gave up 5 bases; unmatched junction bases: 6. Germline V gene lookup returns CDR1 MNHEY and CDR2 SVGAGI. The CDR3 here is CASGAGADNEQFF. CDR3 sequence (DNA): TGTGCCAGCGGGGCGGGAGCCGACAATGAGCAGTTCTTC.

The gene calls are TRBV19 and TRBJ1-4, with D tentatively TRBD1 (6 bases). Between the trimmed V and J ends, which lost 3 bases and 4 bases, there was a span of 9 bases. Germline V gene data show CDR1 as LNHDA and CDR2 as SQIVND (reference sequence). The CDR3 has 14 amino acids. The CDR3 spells CASSIQGSNEKLFF. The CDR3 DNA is TGTGCCAGTAGTATCCAGGGGAGTAATGAAAAACTGTTTTTT.